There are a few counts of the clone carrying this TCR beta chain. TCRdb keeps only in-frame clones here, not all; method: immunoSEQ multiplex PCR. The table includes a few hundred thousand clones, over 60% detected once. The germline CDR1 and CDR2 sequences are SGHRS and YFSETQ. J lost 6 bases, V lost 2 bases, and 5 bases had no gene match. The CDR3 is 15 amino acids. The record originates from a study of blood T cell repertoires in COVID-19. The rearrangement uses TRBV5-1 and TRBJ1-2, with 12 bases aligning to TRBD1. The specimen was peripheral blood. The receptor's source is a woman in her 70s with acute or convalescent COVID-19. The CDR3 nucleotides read TGCGCCAGCAGCTTATACGGGACAGGGGGCCATGGCTACACCTTC. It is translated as CASSLYGTGGHGYTF.